This T cell receptor (beta chain) stems from a study of blood T cell repertoires in COVID-19. Germline CDR1 and CDR2: MNHNS and SASEGT. The CDR3 sequence is 15 residues long. V dropped 3 bases and J dropped 0 bases, with 12 bases sitting between them. This clone was recorded a few times. Methods used by the authors: Estimated nucleated cell counts came from reference gene primer amplification. Generated by immunoSEQ multiplex PCR, the TCRdb table keeps only in-frame clones and is missing some. That table is the source of V, J and clone size, and D and trimming were worked out from the DNA. The table has roughly 340,000 clones, around 91% seen once.

The chain couples TRBV6-1 to TRBJ2-7; weak D call: TRBD2 (6 bases). The sample consisted of peripheral blood. The sequence was obtained from a woman younger than 35 who had recovered from COVID-19. CDR3: CASSDQSGGSYEQYV. The CDR3 DNA is TGTGCCAGCAGTGATCAGTCCGGGGGCTCCTACGAGCAGTACGTC.